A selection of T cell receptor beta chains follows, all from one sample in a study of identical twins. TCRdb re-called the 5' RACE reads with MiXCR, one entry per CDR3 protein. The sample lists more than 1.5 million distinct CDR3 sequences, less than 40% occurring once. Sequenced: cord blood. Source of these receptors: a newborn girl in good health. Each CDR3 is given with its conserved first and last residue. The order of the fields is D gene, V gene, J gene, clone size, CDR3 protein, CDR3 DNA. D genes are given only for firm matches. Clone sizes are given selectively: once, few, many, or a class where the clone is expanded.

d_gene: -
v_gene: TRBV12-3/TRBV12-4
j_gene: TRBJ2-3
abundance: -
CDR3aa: CASSLLAYADAQYF
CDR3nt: TGTGCCAGCAGTTTACTAGCGTATGCAGATGCGCAGTATTTT

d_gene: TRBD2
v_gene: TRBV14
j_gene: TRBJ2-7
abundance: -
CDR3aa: CASSQESLAGYEQYF
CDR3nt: TGTGCCAGCAGCCAAGAGTCACTAGCGGGGTACGAGCAGTACTTC

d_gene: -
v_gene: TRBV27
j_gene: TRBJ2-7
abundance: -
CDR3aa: CASSLSILGGYEQYF
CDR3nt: TGTGCCAGCAGTTTATCTATTTTAGGGGGCTACGAGCAGTACTTC

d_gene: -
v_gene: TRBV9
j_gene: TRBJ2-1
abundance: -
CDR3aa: CASSVAPYSEQFF
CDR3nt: TGTGCCAGCAGCGTAGCCCCCTATAGTGAGCAGTTCTTC

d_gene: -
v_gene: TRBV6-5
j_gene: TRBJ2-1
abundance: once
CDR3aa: CASSYVAGNNEQFF
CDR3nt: TGTGCCAGCAGTTACGTCGCAGGGAACAATGAGCAGTTCTTC

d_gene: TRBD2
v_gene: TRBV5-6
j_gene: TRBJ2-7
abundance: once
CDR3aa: CASRYTSGRASYEQYF
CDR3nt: TGTGCCAGCAGGTATACTAGCGGGAGGGCCTCCTACGAGCAGTACTTC

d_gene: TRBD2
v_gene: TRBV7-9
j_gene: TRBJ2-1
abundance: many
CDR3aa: CASSLWTSIDEQFF
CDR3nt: TGTGCCAGCAGCTTATGGACTAGCATAGATGAGCAGTTCTTC

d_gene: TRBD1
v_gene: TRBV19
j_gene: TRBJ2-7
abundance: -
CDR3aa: CASSKGAGEQYF
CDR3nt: TGTGCCAGTAGTAAGGGGGCTGGCGAGCAGTACTTC

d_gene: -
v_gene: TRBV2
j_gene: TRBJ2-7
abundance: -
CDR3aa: CASRVLGQGRYEQYF
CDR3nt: TGTGCCAGCAGGGTCTTAGGTCAGGGACGCTACGAGCAGTACTTC

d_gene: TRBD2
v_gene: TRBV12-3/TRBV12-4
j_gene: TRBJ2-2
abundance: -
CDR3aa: CASSSTSGGNTGELFF
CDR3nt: TGTGCCAGCAGTTCTACTAGCGGGGGGAACACCGGGGAGCTGTTTTTT

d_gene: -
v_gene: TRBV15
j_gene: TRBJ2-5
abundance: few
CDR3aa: CATSWKEGVKETQYF
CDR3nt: TGTGCCACCAGCTGGAAGGAGGGGGTAAAGGAGACCCAGTACTTC

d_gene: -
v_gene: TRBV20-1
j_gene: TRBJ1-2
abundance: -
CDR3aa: CSADRPPLFYGYTF
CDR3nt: TGCAGTGCTGACAGACCGCCGCTATTCTATGGCTACACCTTC

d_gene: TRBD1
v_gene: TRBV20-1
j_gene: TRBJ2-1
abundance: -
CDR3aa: CSAPRQGIGNEQFF
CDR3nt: TGCAGTGCTCCGCGACAGGGTATAGGCAATGAGCAGTTCTTC

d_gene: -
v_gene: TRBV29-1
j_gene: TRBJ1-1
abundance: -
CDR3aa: CSVVGGKGGPRAFF
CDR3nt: TGCAGCGTTGTCGGAGGGAAGGGAGGGCCCAGAGCTTTCTTT

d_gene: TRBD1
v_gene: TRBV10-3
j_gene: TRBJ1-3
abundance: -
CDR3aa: CAIRINRGMDSGNTIYF
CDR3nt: TGTGCCATCAGGATAAACAGGGGGATGGACTCTGGAAACACCATATATTTT

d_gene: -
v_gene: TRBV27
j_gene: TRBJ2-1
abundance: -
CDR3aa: CASSKETIPTYNEQFF
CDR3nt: TGTGCCAGCAGTAAGGAGACAATTCCTACCTACAATGAGCAGTTCTTC

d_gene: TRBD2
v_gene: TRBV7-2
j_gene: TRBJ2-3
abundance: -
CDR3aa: CASSLTRTSGGSTDTQYF
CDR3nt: TGTGCCAGCAGCTTAACGCGGACTAGCGGTGGGAGCACAGATACGCAGTATTTT